Listed below are T cell receptor beta chains from one sample, sequenced in a study of T-cell memory formation after mild COVID-19. TCRdb used MiXCR to reprocess the 5' RACE reads, holding one entry per CDR3 protein. The sample includes about 170,000 distinct CDR3 sequences, 10% to 15% of them seen just once. The specimen was PBMCs or a T cell subset sorted from them (not recorded which). The source of these receptors is a young man who had mild COVID-19 (a few samples of this study predate the infection). Cell type and time point are not known. The CDR3 runs from the conserved cysteine through the conserved F or W. D genes are given only for firm matches. Clone size is stated in some rows and not others, as once, few, many or a class when expanded.

v_gene	d_gene	abundance	j_gene	CDR3aa	CDR3nt
TRBV7-2	.	.	TRBJ2-2	CASSLATANTGELFF	TGTGCCAGCAGCTTAGCTACAGCGAACACCGGGGAGCTGTTTTTT
TRBV6-5	.	many	TRBJ1-4	CASSRDRPRLGEKLFF	TGTGCCAGCAGCCGCGACAGGCCCAGACTCGGTGAAAAACTGTTTTTT
TRBV7-2	.	.	TRBJ1-6	CASSLRGTGHLHF	TGTGCCAGCAGCTTAAGGGGCACTGGTCACCTCCACTTT
TRBV9	.	few	TRBJ1-3	CASSAGGHSGNTIYF	TGTGCCAGCAGCGCCGGGGGGCACTCTGGAAACACCATATATTTT
TRBV20-1	.	few	TRBJ1-2	CSASLPGTEKIGYTF	TGCAGTGCTAGCCTACCAGGGACGGAAAAAATCGGCTACACCTTC
TRBV11-2	TRBD2	few	TRBJ2-1	CASSLRRRGGYNEQFF	TGTGCCAGCAGCTTAAGACGGCGGGGGGGATACAATGAGCAGTTCTTC
TRBV6-2/TRBV6-3	TRBD1	.	TRBJ1-1	CASSSRDRSEAFF	TGTGCCAGCAGTTCTCGGGACAGGAGTGAAGCTTTCTTT
TRBV7-2	TRBD1	many	TRBJ2-3	CASSLAGGSLKDTQYF	TGTGCCAGCAGCTTAGCAGGGGGCTCCCTAAAGGATACGCAGTATTTT
TRBV12-3/TRBV12-4	TRBD1	.	TRBJ1-5	CASSFYGTGNQPQHF	TGTGCCAGCAGTTTTTACGGGACAGGGAATCAGCCCCAGCATTTT
TRBV12-3/TRBV12-4	.	few	TRBJ1-6	CASTLQGGNSPLHF	TGTGCCAGCACCCTCCAAGGGGGGAATTCACCCCTCCACTTT
TRBV20-1	.	few	TRBJ1-4	CSARDPRTGEKLFF	TGCAGTGCTAGAGATCCTAGGACGGGCGAAAAACTGTTTTTT
TRBV7-2	.	few	TRBJ1-2	CASSSGIASNDGYTF	TGTGCCAGCAGCTCCGGGATCGCATCAAACGATGGCTACACCTTC
TRBV7-2	TRBD1	many	TRBJ1-1	CASSLDRGWPEAFF	TGTGCCAGCAGCTTAGACAGGGGATGGCCTGAAGCTTTCTTT
TRBV12-3/TRBV12-4	.	few	TRBJ2-3	CASSFGPSVPDTQYF	TGTGCCAGCAGTTTTGGTCCCAGTGTCCCAGATACGCAGTATTTT
TRBV5-1	.	few	TRBJ1-1	CASSLNPGSGTEAFF	TGCGCCAGCAGCCTAAACCCGGGCTCTGGGACTGAAGCTTTCTTT
TRBV3-1	.	.	TRBJ2-7	CASSQASGRIYEQYF	TGTGCCAGCAGCCAAGCCTCGGGACGGATCTACGAGCAGTACTTC
TRBV7-2	.	.	TRBJ1-5	CASSLGTGAAYSNQPQHF	TGTGCCAGCAGCTTAGGAACAGGAGCTGCATATAGCAATCAGCCCCAGCATTTT
TRBV7-2	TRBD2	few	TRBJ2-1	CASSPGTSGLHNEQFF	TGTGCCAGCAGCCCCGGGACTAGCGGACTTCACAATGAGCAGTTCTTC
TRBV7-2	.	few	TRBJ2-5	CASRDAAAETQYF	TGTGCCAGCCGGGATGCGGCCGCGGAGACCCAGTACTTC
TRBV3-1	TRBD1	few	TRBJ2-7	CASRRQGVNEQYF	TGTGCCAGCCGGAGACAGGGGGTCAACGAGCAGTACTTC
TRBV2	TRBD2	few	TRBJ2-5	CASSLGLAGGTETQYF	TGTGCCAGCAGCTTAGGACTAGCGGGGGGGACAGAGACCCAGTACTTC
TRBV7-3	TRBD1	.	TRBJ1-6	CASSLGQHPSPLHF	TGTGCCAGCAGCTTGGGACAGCACCCTTCGCCCCTCCACTTT
TRBV6-2/TRBV6-3	.	.	TRBJ2-1	CAGPLYNEQFF	TGTGCCGGCCCTCTCTACAATGAGCAGTTCTTC
TRBV5-4	.	.	TRBJ2-1	CASSRTWTLSSYNEQFF	TGTGCCAGCAGCCGGACATGGACCTTAAGCTCCTACAATGAGCAGTTCTTC
TRBV6-6	TRBD2	many	TRBJ2-5	CASRGTSGGQETQYF	TGTGCCAGCAGAGGGACTAGCGGGGGTCAAGAGACCCAGTACTTC
TRBV4-1	.	many	TRBJ1-2	CASSQEWWGYTF	TGCGCCAGCAGCCAAGAGTGGTGGGGCTACACCTTC
TRBV5-1	.	few	TRBJ1-1	CASSLSPSGTEAFF	TGCGCCAGCAGCTTATCCCCCTCTGGGACTGAAGCTTTCTTT
TRBV7-6	.	many	TRBJ2-1	CASSLTAGEQFF	TGTGCCAGCAGCTTGACTGCCGGTGAGCAGTTCTTC
TRBV5-1	.	few	TRBJ2-3	CASSQGPTSTDTQYF	TGCGCCAGCAGCCAGGGGCCTACTAGCACAGATACGCAGTATTTT
TRBV10-3	.	.	TRBJ2-6	CAISEGRSSGANVLTF	TGTGCCATCAGTGAGGGCAGGTCCTCTGGGGCCAACGTCCTGACTTTC
TRBV7-9	TRBD1	many	TRBJ2-4	CASTRKQGGMGIQYF	TGTGCCAGCACCCGTAAACAGGGGGGAATGGGCATTCAGTACTTC
TRBV7-9	TRBD1	few	TRBJ1-2	CASSTGQANYGYTF	TGTGCCAGCAGCACGGGACAGGCTAACTATGGCTACACCTTC
TRBV24-1	.	.	TRBJ1-2	CATAEDSYGYTF	TGTGCCACCGCAGAGGACAGCTATGGCTACACCTTC
TRBV7-2	TRBD1	few	TRBJ1-1	CASSFTGVANTEAFF	TGTGCCAGCAGCTTTACAGGGGTTGCGAACACTGAAGCTTTCTTT
TRBV7-2	.	.	TRBJ2-5	CASSFRPGAGETQYF	TGTGCCAGCAGCTTCAGGCCGGGGGCCGGAGAGACCCAGTACTTC
TRBV7-2	.	few	TRBJ1-1	CASSPQGNLNTEAFF	TGTGCCAGCAGCCCTCAGGGGAACTTGAACACTGAAGCTTTCTTT
TRBV4-3	TRBD2	.	TRBJ2-2	CASSQGSGGNTGELFF	TGCGCCAGCAGCCAAGGCTCCGGGGGGAATACCGGGGAGCTGTTTTTT
TRBV4-3	.	.	TRBJ1-2	CASSQEIQGGDGYTF	TGCGCCAGCAGCCAAGAAATCCAGGGAGGGGATGGCTACACCTTC
TRBV12-3/TRBV12-4	TRBD1	few	TRBJ2-5	CASSDRGGIQETQYF	TGTGCCAGCAGTGACAGGGGGGGGATCCAAGAGACCCAGTACTTC
TRBV6-6	.	medium-sized	TRBJ2-3	CASSGGTDTQYF	TGTGCCAGCTCAGGGGGCACAGATACGCAGTATTTT
TRBV7-9	.	.	TRBJ1-2	CASSRDRVTGYTF	TGTGCCAGCAGCCGGGACCGGGTAACTGGCTACACCTTC
TRBV24-1	.	few	TRBJ2-3	CATSDWGRVEATDTQYF	TGTGCCACCAGTGATTGGGGCCGGGTGGAAGCTACAGATACGCAGTATTTT
TRBV29-1	TRBD2	few	TRBJ2-3	CSSYKGLAGGTDTQYF	TGCAGCTCCTACAAGGGACTAGCGGGGGGGACAGATACGCAGTATTTT
TRBV20-1	TRBD2	few	TRBJ2-1	CSARVRGVYNEQFF	TGCAGTGCTAGAGTTCGGGGGGTTTACAATGAGCAGTTCTTC
TRBV7-9	.	.	TRBJ1-1	CASSPGQHGTEAFF	TGTGCCAGCAGCCCCGGACAGCACGGCACTGAAGCTTTCTTT
TRBV7-8	.	.	TRBJ2-1	CASSLRRARGEQFF	TGTGCCAGCAGCCTCCGGAGGGCTAGGGGTGAGCAGTTCTTC
TRBV15	TRBD2	.	TRBJ2-3	CATSRDPGGNTQYF	TGTGCCACCAGCAGAGACCCGGGAGGGAATACGCAGTATTTT
TRBV29-1	TRBD1	.	TRBJ1-1	CSTGGQGGLRGAFF	TGCAGCACAGGAGGACAGGGGGGACTACGTGGAGCTTTCTTT
TRBV27	.	few	TRBJ1-1	CASSFGRGRTEAFF	TGTGCCAGCAGTTTCGGCAGGGGTAGGACTGAAGCTTTCTTT
TRBV9	.	.	TRBJ1-1	CASSPSPNTEAFF	TGTGCCAGCAGCCCCAGTCCGAACACTGAAGCTTTCTTT
TRBV12-3/TRBV12-4	TRBD1	.	TRBJ1-5	CASSFGTGATQPQHF	TGTGCCAGCAGTTTCGGGACAGGGGCCACTCAGCCCCAGCATTTT
TRBV29-1	.	few	TRBJ2-1	CSVRARGEYNEQFF	TGCAGCGTTAGGGCCAGGGGGGAATACAATGAGCAGTTCTTC
TRBV25-1	TRBD2	.	TRBJ2-1	CASSELRAGDEQFF	TGTGCCAGCAGTGAACTCAGGGCGGGGGATGAGCAGTTCTTC
TRBV12-3/TRBV12-4	TRBD2	many	TRBJ2-2	CASSFLAGDTGELFF	TGTGCCAGCAGTTTCCTAGCGGGGGACACCGGGGAGCTGTTTTTT
TRBV12-3/TRBV12-4	TRBD2	.	TRBJ2-3	CASSLSGGAWDTQYF	TGTGCCAGCAGTTTATCCGGGGGGGCCTGGGATACGCAGTATTTT
TRBV9	TRBD1	few	TRBJ1-2	CASSARTGNYGYTF	TGTGCCAGCAGCGCGCGGACAGGAAACTATGGCTACACCTTC
TRBV7-2	TRBD1	.	TRBJ2-5	CASSLAGTGQETQYF	TGTGCCAGCAGCTTAGCGGGGACAGGGCAAGAGACCCAGTACTTC